The T cell receptor beta chain described here comes from a study of OX40 agonist ivuxolimab in advanced cancers. As for the study more broadly: The costimulatory receptor OX40 (CD134) was targeted by ivuxolimab, a fully human IgG2 agonistic monoclonal antibody. Intravenous ivuxolimab was administered to patients every 2 weeks at six dose levels: 0.01, 0.1, 0.3, 1.5, 3 and 10 mg/kg. Of the approximately 54 dose-escalation patients, hepatocellular carcinoma was present in about 20, melanoma in about 15, renal cell carcinoma in 9 and head and neck cancer in 9. In the dose-escalation cohort, roughly four fifths of patients were male, and the mean age was roughly 60 years, with a range of about 23 to 85. Patients were allowed to have had prior anti-PD-1, anti-PD-L1 or anti-CTLA-4 therapy, and around 41% of the dose-escalation patients had previously received checkpoint inhibitors. Three dose-escalation patients achieved partial responses, one with hepatocellular carcinoma and two with cutaneous melanoma. Peripheral TCRbeta sequencing aimed to test whether ivuxolimab altered TCR sequence diversity and caused clonal T-cell expansion. The paper describes the monotherapy dose-escalation part (N = 52 patients) of the phase I trial of ivuxolimab. Study-level results and caveats: After ivuxolimab, CD8+ T cells had more expanded clones than CD4+ T cells on average. The antigen specificity of the peripheral T cells that underwent clonal expansion was not determined. In partial responders in the 0.1-3.0 mg/kg groups, normalized peripheral clonal expansion was found to be among the lowest, especially among CD8+ T cells. At doses of 0.1 to 3.0 mg/kg, clonal expansion of both CD4+ and CD8+ blood T cells was observed from baseline to week 6. Low levels of normalized T-cell clonal expansion were also seen in some patients who did not respond.

Genomic DNA was extracted from sorted cells for sequencing of the TCRbeta CDR3 region. TCRbeta CDR3 regions were sequenced using the immunoSEQ Assay. TCRdb provides this immuneACCESS table in a form limited to in-frame rearrangements. Some clones are lacking; in checked studies, under half of them reflect an unresolved V gene, and why the rest are absent is not known. The table for this sample lists about 28,000 clones; over 75% of them were counted only once. The ten largest make up roughly 24% of the sample. Patients with autoimmune disease history or receiving systemic immunosuppression were excluded from the trial. Peripheral blood for TCR sequencing was drawn from every dose cohort at baseline, at cycle 4 day 1 and at cycle 7 day 1. The samples were drawn from a first-in-human, open-label, multicenter phase I dose-escalation trial of ivuxolimab. Adults with locally advanced or metastatic head and neck squamous cell, hepatocellular, melanoma or renal cell carcinoma were enrolled in the trial. Before TCR sequencing, CD4+ and CD8+ T cells were separately sorted from peripheral blood.

In its sample, this clone was seen once. Its antigen is unknown. Base quality data are lacking; no much larger clone is found one base away. From cysteine to phenylalanine, the CDR3 is 13 amino acids long. CDR3 DNA is the only sequence kept; it has 39 bases, read in frame from the first base. V is pared back by 8 bases and J by 1 base, with 11 bases lying between the germline termini. In the germline V gene (reference sequence), CDR1 corresponds to LNHNV and CDR2 to YYDKDF. This clonotype was sampled from an adult with an advanced solid tumor such as melanoma, head and neck, liver or kidney cancer. The chain uses TRBV15 and TRBJ1-1, with the D gene uncertain. The material was CD4+ or CD8+ T cells sorted from blood, obtained in a trial of the OX40 agonist ivuxolimab. CDR3 loop: CATGGAENTEAFF. In nucleotide form, the sequence is TGTGCCACCGGAGGCGCGGAGAACACTGAAGCTTTCTTT.